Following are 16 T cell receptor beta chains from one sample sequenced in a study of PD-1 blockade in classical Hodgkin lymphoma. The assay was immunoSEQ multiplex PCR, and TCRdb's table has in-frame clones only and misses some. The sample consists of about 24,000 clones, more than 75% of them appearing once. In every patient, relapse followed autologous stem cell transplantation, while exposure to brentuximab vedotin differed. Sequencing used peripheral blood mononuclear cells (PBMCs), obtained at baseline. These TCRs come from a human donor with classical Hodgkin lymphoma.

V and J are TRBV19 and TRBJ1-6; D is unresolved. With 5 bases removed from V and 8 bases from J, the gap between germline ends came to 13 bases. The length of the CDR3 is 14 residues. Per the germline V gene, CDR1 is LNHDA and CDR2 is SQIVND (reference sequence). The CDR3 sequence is CASSSVEGYSPLHF. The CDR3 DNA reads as TGTGCCAGTAGTTCTGTTGAGGGCTATTCACCCCTCCACTTT.

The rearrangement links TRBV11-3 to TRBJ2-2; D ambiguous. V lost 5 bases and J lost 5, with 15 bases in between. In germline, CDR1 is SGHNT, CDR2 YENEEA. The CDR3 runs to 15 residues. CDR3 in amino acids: CASSPAVGWTGELFF. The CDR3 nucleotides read TGTGCCAGCAGCCCGGCCGTGGGTTGGACCGGGGAGCTGTTTTTT.

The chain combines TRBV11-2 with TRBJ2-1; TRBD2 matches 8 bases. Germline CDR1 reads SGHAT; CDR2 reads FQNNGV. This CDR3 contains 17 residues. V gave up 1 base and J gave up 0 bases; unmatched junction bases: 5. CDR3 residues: CASSLAFSGASYNEQFF. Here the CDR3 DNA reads TGTGCCAGCAGCTTAGCGTTTAGCGGGGCCTCCTACAATGAGCAGTTCTTC.

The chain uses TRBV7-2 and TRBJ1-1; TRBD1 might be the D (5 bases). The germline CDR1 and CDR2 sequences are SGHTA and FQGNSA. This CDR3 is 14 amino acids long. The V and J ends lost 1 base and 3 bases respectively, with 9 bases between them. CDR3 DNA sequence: TGTGCCAGCAGCTTAGGAGGGGTTCACACTGAAGCTTTCTTT. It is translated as CASSLGGVHTEAFF.

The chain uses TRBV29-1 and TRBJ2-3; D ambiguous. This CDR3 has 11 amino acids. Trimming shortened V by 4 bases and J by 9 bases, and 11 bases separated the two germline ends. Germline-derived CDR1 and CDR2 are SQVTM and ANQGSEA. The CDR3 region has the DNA TGCAGCGTTGGTACCGACGGGACGCAGTATTTT. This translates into CSVGTDGTQYF.

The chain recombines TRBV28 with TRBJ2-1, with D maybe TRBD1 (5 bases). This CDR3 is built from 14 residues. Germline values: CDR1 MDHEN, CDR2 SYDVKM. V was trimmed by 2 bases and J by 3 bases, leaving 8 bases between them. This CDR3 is CASSLRQIYNEQFF. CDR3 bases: TGTGCCAGCAGTTTACGACAGATCTACAATGAGCAGTTCTTC.

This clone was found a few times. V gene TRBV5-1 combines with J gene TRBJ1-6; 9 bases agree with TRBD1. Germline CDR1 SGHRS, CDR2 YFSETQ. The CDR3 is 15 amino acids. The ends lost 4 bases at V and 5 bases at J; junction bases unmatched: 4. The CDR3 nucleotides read TGCGCCAGCAGCGTGACAGGGGGAAATAATTCACCCCTCCACTTT. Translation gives CASSVTGGNNSPLHF. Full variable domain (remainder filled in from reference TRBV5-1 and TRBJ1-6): KAGVTQTPRYLIKTRGQQVTLSCSPISGHRSVSWYQQTPGQGLQFLFEYFSETQRNKGNFPGRFSGRQFSNSRSEMNVSTLELGDSALYLCASSVTGGNNSPLHFGNGTRLTVT.

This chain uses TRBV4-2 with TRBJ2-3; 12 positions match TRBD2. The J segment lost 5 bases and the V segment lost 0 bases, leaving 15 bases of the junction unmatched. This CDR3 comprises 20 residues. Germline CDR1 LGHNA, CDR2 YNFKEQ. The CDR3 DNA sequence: TGTGCCAGCAGCCAAGATCTGGCTATAACTAGCGGGGGGCGCGGAGATACGCAGTATTTT. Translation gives CASSQDLAITSGGRGDTQYF.

The CDR3, as DNA: TGCGCCAGCAGCCTCCGGGACAGCCAAGAGACCCAGTACTTC. Its protein is CASSLRDSQETQYF. This sequence joins TRBV5-1 and TRBJ2-5; 7 positions agree with TRBD1. Germline-derived CDR1 and CDR2 are SGHRS and YFSETQ. V gave up 4 bases and J gave up 1 base; unmatched junction bases: 4. The CDR3 covers 14 residues.

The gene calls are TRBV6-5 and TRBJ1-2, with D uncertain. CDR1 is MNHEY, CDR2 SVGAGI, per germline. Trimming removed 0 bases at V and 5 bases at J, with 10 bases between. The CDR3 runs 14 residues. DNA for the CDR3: TGTGCCAGCAGTTACTCGCGACGATCATATGGCTACACCTTC. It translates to CASSYSRRSYGYTF.

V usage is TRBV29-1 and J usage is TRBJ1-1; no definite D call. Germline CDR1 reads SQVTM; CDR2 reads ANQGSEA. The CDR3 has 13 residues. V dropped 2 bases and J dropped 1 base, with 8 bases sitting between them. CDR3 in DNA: TGCAGCGTTGAACAGGACGCGAACACTGAAGCTTTCTTT. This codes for CSVEQDANTEAFF.

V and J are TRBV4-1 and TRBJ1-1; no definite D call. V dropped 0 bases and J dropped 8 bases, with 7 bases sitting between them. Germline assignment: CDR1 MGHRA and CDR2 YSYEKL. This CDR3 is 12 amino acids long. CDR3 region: CASSQDPREAFF. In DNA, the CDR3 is TGCGCCAGCAGCCAAGATCCGAGAGAAGCTTTCTTT.

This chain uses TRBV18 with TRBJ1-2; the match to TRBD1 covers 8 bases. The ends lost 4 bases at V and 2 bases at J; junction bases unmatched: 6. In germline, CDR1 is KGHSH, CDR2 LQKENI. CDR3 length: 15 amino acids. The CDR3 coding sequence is TGTGCCAGCTCACTGGGACAGGTTAACAACTATGGCTACACCTTC. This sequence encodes CASSLGQVNNYGYTF.

CDR3: CASSEETYTGELFF. CDR3 bases: TGTGCCAGCAGTGAAGAGACTTACACCGGGGAGCTGTTTTTT. This rearrangement joins TRBV2 to TRBJ2-2; D uncertain. Between the trimmed V and J ends, which lost 1 base and 3 bases, there was a span of 6 bases. The CDR3 totals 14 residues. Looked up from germline, CDR1 is SNHLY and CDR2 is FYNNEI.

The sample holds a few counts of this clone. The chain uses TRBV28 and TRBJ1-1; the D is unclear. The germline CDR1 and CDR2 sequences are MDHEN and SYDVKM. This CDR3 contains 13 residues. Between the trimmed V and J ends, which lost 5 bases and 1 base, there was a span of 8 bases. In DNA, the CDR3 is TGTGCCAGCAGTCCAAGAAAGAACACTGAAGCTTTCTTT. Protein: CASSPRKNTEAFF.

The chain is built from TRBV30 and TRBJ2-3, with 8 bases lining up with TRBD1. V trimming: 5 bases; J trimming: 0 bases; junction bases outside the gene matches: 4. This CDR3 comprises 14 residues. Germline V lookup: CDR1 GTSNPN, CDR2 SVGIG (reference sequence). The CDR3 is CAWDRGGSTDTQYF. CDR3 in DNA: TGTGCCTGGGACAGGGGTGGGAGCACAGATACGCAGTATTTT.